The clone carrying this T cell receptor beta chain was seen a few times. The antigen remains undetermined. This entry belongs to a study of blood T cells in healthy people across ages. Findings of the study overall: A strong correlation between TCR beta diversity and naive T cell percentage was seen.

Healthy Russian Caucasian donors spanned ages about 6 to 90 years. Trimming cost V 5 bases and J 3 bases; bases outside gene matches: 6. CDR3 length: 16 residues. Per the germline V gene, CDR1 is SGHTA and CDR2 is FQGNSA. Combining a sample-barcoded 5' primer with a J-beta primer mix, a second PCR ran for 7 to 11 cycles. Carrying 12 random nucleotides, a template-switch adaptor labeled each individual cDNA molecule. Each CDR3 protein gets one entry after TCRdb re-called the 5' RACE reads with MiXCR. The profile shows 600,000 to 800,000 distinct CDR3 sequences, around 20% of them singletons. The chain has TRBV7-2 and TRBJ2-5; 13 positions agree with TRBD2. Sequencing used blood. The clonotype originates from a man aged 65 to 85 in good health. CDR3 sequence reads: CASSKLGLAGEETQYF. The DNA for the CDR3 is TGTGCCAGCAGCAAACTCGGACTAGCGGGAGAAGAGACCCAGTACTTC.